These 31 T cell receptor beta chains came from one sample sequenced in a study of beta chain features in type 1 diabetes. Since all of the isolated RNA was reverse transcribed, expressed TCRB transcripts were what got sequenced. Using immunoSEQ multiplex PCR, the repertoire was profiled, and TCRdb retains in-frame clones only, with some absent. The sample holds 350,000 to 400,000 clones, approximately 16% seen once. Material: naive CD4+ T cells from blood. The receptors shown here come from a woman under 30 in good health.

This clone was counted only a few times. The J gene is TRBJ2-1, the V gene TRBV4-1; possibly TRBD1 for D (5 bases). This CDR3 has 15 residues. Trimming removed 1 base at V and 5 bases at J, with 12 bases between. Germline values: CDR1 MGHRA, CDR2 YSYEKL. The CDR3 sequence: CASSQVQDKNNEQFF. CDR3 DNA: TGCGCCAGCAGCCAAGTTCAGGACAAAAACAATGAGCAGTTCTTC.

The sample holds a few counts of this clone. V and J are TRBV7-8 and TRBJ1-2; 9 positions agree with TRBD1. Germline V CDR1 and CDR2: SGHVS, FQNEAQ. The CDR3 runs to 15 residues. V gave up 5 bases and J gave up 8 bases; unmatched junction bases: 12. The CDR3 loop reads CASSHSLGQGGGYTF. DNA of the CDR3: TGTGCCAGCAGCCATTCGCTGGGACAGGGAGGCGGCTACACCTTC.

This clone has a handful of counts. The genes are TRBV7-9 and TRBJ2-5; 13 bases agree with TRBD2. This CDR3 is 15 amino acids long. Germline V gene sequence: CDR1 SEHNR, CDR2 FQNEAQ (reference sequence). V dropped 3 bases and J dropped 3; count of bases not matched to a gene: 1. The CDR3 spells CASSLGTSGKETQYF. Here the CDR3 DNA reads TGTGCCAGCAGCTTGGGGACTAGCGGGAAAGAGACCCAGTACTTC. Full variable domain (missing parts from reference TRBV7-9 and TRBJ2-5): DTGVSQNPRHKITKRGQNVTFRCDPISEHNRLYWYRQTLGQGPEFLTYFQNEAQLEKSRLLSDRFSAERPKGSFSTLEIQRTEQGDSAMYLCASSLGTSGKETQYFGPGTRLLVL.

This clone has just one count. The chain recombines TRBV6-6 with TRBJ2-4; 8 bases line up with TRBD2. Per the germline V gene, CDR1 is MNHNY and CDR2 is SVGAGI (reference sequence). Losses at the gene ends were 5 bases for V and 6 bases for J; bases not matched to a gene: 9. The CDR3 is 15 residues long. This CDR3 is CASSIRGAGVNIQYF. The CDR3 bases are TGTGCCAGCAGTATCAGGGGAGCGGGAGTAAACATTCAGTACTTC.

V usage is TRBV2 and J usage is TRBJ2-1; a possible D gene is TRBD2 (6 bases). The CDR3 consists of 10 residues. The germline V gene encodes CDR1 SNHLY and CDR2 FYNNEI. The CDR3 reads CSSGVNEQFF. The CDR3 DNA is TGTAGTTCGGGGGTCAATGAGCAGTTCTTC.

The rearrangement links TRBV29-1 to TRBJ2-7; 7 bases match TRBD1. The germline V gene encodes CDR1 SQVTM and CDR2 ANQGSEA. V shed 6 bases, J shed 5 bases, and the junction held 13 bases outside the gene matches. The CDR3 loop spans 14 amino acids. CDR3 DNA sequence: TGCAGCGTCGGTATTACAGGGGCGACACACGAGCAGTACTTC. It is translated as CSVGITGATHEQYF.

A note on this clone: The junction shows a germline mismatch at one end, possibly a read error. In nucleotides, the CDR3 is TGTGCCAGCAGTGAATTCTCGGGACAGGACGAGCAGTACTTC. Its translation is CASSEFSGQDEQYF. The chain couples TRBV10-3 to TRBJ2-7; 8 bases line up with TRBD1. The germline V gene encodes CDR1 ENHRY and CDR2 SYGVKD. This CDR3 is built from 14 residues.

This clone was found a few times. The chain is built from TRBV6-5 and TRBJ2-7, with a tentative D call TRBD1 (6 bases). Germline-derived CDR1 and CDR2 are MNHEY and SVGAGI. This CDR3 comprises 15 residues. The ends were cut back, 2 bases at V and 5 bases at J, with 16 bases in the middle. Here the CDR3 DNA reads TGTGCCAGCAGTTACACCACAGGGATATCCCACGAGCAGTACTTC. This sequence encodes CASSYTTGISHEQYF.

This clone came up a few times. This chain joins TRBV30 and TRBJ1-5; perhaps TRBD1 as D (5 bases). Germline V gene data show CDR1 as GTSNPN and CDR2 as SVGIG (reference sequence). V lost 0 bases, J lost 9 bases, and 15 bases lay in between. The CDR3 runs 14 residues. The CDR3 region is CAWSVKSGWTPQHF. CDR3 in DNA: TGTGCCTGGAGTGTAAAGTCAGGGTGGACGCCCCAGCATTTT.

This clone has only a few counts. This CDR3 reads CSALRDRGYEQYF. The DNA for the CDR3 is TGCAGCGCGTTGAGGGACAGGGGCTACGAGCAGTACTTC. The J gene is TRBJ2-7, the V gene TRBV29-1, with 10 bases aligning to TRBD1. The V segment lost 7 bases and the J segment 3 bases; nucleotides outside the gene matches: 6. There are 13 residues in the CDR3. CDR1 and CDR2 (germline): SQVTM, ANQGSEA.

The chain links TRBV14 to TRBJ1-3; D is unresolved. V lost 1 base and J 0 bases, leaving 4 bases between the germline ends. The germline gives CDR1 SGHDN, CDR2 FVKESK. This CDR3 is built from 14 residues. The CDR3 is CASSQGSSGNTIYF. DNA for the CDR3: TGTGCCAGCAGCCAAGGGAGCTCTGGAAACACCATATATTTT.

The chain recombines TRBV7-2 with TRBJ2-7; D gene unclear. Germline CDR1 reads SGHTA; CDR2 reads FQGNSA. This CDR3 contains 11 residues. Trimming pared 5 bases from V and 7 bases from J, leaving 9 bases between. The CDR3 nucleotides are TGTGCCAGCAGCCTCGTCCGGGAGCAGTACTTC. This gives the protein CASSLVREQYF. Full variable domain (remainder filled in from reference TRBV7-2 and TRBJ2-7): GAGVSQSPSNKVTEKGKDVELRCDPISGHTALYWYRQSLGQGLEFLIYFQGNSAPDKSGLPSDRFSAERTGGSVSTLTIQRTQQEDSAVYLCASSLVREQYFGPGTRLTVT.

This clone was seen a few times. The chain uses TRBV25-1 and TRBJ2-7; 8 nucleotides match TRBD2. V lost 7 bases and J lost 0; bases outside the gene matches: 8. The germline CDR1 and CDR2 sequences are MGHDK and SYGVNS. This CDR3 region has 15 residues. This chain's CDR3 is CASNPGGAASYEQYF. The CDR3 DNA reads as TGTGCCAGCAACCCCGGGGGGGCCGCCTCCTACGAGCAGTACTTC.

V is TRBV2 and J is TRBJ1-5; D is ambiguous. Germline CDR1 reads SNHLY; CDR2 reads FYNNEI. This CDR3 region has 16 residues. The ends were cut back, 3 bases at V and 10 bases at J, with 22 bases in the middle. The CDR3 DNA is TGTGCCAGCAGTGAGTACCGGGCCCTCCCGCGGGAACCCCAGCATTTT. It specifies CASSEYRALPREPQHF.

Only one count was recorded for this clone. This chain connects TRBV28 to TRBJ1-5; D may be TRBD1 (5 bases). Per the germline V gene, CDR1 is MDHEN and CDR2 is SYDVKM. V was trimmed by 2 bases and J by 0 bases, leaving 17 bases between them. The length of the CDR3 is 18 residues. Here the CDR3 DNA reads TGTGCCAGCAGTTTAGTCTTATCAGGGTACTATAGCAATCAGCCCCAGCATTTT. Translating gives CASSLVLSGYYSNQPQHF.

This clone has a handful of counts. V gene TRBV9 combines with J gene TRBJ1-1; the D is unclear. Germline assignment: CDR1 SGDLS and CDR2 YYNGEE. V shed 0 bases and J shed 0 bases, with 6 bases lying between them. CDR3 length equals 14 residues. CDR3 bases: TGTGCCAGCAGCGTAGAATCCATGAACACTGAAGCTTTCTTT. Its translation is CASSVESMNTEAFF.

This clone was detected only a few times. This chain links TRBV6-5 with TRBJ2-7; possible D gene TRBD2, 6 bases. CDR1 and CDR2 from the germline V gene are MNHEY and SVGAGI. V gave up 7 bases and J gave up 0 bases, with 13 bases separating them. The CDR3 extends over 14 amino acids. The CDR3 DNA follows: TGTGCCAGCACGTTCGATAGCGGCTCCTACGAGCAGTACTTC. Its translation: CASTFDSGSYEQYF.

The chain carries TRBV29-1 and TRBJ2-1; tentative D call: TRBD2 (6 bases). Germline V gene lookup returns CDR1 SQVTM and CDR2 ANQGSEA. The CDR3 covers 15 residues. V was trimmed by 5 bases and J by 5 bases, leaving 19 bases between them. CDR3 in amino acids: CSVLTWDSIHNEQFF. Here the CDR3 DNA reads TGCAGCGTTCTCACCTGGGACTCCATTCACAATGAGCAGTTCTTC.

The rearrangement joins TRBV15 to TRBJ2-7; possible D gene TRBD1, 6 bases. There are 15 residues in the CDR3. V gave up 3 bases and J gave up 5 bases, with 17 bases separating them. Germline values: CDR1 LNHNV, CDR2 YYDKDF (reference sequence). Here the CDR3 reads CATSSRSTHRDEQYF. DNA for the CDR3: TGTGCCACCAGCAGCCGGTCAACCCACAGGGACGAGCAGTACTTC.

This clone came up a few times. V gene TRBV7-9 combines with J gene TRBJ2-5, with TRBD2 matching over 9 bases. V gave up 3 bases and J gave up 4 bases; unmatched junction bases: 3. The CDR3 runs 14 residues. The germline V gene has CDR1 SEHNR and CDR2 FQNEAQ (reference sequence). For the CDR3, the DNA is TGTGCCAGCAGCTTTGCAGCGGGAGGAGAGACCCAGTACTTC. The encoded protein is CASSFAAGGETQYF. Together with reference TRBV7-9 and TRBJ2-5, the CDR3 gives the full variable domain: DTGVSQNPRHKITKRGQNVTFRCDPISEHNRLYWYRQTLGQGPEFLTYFQNEAQLEKSRLLSDRFSAERPKGSFSTLEIQRTEQGDSAMYLCASSFAAGGETQYFGPGTRLLVL.

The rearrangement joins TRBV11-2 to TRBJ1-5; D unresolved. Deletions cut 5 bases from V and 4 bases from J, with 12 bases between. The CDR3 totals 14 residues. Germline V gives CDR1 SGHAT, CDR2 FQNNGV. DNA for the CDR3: TGTGCCAGCAGCCGGAGGAGGGAGAATCAGCCCCAGCATTTT. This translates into CASSRRRENQPQHF.

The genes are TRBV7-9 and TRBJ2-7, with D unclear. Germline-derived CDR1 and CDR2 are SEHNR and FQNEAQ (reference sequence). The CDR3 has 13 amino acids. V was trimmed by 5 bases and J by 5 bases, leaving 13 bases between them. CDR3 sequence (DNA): TGTGCCAGCAGCGAGCGAGCCGCCCACGAGCAGTACTTC. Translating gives CASSERAAHEQYF.

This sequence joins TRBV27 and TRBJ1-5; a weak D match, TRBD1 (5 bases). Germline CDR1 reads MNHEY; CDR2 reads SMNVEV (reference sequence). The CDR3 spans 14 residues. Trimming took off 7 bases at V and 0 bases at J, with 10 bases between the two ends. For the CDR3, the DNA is TGTGCCAGCATGCCAGGGTATAGCAATCAGCCCCAGCATTTT. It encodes CASMPGYSNQPQHF.

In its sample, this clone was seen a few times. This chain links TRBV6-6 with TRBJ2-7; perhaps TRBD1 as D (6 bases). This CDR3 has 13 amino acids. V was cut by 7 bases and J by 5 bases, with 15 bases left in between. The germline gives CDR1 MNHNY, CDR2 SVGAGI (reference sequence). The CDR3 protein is CASTPKGEHEQYF. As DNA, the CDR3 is TGTGCCAGCACCCCCAAGGGGGAACACGAGCAGTACTTC.

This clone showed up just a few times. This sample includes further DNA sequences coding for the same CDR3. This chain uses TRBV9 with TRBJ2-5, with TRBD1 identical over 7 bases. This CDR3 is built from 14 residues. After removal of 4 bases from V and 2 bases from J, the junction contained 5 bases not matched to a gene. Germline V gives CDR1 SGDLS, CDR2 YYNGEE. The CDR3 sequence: CASSSRQGQETQYF. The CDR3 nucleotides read TGTGCCAGCAGCTCTAGACAGGGACAAGAGACCCAGTACTTC.

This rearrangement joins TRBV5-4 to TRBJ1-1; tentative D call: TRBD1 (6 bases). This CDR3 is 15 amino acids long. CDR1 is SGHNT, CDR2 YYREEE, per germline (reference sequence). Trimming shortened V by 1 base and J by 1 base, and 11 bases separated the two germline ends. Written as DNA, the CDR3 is TGTGCCAGCAGCTTGACAGGGAGGGGGAACACTGAAGCTTTCTTT. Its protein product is CASSLTGRGNTEAFF.

Here the CDR3 DNA reads TGTGCCAGTAGTATAGATTCGGGTTTAAATGAGCAGTTCTTC. Its protein product is CASSIDSGLNEQFF. The rearrangement links TRBV19 to TRBJ2-1, with D hard to call. V lost 0 bases and J 7 bases, leaving 10 bases between the germline ends. Germline loops: CDR1 LNHDA, CDR2 SQIVND (reference sequence). The CDR3 runs 14 residues.

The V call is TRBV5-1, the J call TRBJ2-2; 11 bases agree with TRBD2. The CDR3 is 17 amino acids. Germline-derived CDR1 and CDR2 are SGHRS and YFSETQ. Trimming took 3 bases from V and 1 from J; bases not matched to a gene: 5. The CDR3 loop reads CASSSQTSGVNTGELFF. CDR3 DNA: TGCGCCAGCAGCTCCCAGACTAGCGGGGTGAACACCGGGGAGCTGTTTTTT.

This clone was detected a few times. CDR3 DNA sequence: TGTGCCAGCAGCGTAGGTCTATCAAAAGAGACCCAGTACTTC. It specifies CASSVGLSKETQYF. This chain links TRBV9 with TRBJ2-5, with D unresolved. Deletions cut 0 bases from V and 3 bases from J, with 9 bases between. The CDR3 length is 14 residues. CDR1 is SGDLS and CDR2 is YYNGEE in the germline V gene.

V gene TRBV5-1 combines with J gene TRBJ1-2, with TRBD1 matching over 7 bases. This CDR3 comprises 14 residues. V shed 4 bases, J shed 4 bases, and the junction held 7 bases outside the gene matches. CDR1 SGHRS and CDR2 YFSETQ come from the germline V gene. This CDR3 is CASSPGQEGYGYTF. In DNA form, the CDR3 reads TGCGCCAGCAGCCCCGGACAGGAGGGCTATGGCTACACCTTC. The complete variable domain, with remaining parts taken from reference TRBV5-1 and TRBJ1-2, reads KAGVTQTPRYLIKTRGQQVTLSCSPISGHRSVSWYQQTPGQGLQFLFEYFSETQRNKGNFPGRFSGRQFSNSRSEMNVSTLELGDSALYLCASSPGQEGYGYTFGSGTRLTVV.

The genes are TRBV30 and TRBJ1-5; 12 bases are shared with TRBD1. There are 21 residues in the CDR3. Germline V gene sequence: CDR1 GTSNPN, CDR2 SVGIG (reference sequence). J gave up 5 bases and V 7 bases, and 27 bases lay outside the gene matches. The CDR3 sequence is CASPKFRYAGSGTGGYQPQHF. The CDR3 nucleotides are TGTGCCTCCCCTAAATTCCGGTATGCTGGTTCTGGGACAGGGGGCTATCAGCCCCAGCATTTT. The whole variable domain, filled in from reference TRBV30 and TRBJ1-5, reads SQTIHQWPATLVQPVGSPLSLECTVEGTSNPNLYWYRQAAGRGLQLLFYSVGIGQISSEVPQNLSASRPQDRQFILSSKKLLLSDSGFYLCASPKFRYAGSGTGGYQPQHFGDGTRLSIL.